What follows is one T cell receptor beta chain and its context. Its cognate antigen is unknown. The data belong to a study of cytomegalovirus exposure and HLA in healthy donors. Study-wide context: Findings of an earlier analysis included 90 million to 120 million unique TCR beta sequences from roughly 200 million T cells.

Study outcomes and limitations: Across donors, most TCRs were seen rarely, yet some public ones were widespread.

Researchers ran the PCR with 60 Vbeta and 13 Jbeta primers. The data were produced by immunoSEQ multiplex PCR, yet TCRdb's version contains in-frame clones alone and is incomplete. The sample carries about 120,000 clones, about 59% recorded once. The receptor was isolated from a middle-aged woman in good health and CMV-seropositive. The sequencing sample was made of PBMCs.

CDR3 amino acids: CASSDGTSGLYEQYF. CDR3 DNA: TGTGCCAGCAGTGATGGGACTAGCGGGCTATACGAGCAGTACTTC. This chain uses TRBV2 with TRBJ2-7; 12 positions match TRBD2. The CDR3 extends over 15 amino acids. Germline V CDR1 and CDR2: SNHLY, FYNNEI. Trimming removed 3 bases from V and 4 bases from J; junction bases left unmatched: 4.